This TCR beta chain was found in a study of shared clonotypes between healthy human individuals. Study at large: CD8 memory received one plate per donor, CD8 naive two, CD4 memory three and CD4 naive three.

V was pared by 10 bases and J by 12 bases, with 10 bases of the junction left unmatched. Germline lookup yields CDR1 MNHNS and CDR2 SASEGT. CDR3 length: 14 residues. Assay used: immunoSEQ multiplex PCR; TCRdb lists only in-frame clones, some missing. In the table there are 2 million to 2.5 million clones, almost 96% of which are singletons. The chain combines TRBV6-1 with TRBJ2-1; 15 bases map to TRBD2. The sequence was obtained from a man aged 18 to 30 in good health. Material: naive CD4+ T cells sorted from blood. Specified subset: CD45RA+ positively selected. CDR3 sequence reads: CATGGTSGRIAQFF. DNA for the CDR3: TGTGCCACCGGGGGGACTAGCGGGAGGATTGCGCAGTTCTTC.